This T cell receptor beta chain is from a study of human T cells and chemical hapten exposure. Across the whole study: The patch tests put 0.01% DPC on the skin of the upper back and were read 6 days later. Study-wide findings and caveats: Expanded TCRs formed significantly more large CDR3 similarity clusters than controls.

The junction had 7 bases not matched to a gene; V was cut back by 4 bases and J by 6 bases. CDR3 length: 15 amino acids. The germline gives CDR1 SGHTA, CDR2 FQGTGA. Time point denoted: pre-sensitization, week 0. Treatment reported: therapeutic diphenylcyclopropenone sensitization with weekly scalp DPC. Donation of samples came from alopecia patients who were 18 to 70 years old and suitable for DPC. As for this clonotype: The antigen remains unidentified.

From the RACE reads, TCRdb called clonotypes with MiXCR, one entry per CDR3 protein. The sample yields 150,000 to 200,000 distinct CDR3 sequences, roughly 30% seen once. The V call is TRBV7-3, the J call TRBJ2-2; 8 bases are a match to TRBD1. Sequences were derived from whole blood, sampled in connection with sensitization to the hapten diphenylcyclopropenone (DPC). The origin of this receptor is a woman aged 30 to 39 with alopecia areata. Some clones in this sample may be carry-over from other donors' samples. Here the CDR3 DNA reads TGTGCCAGCAGCTCCCAGGGGGCGCGCTCCGGGGAGCTGTTTTTT. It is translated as CASSSQGARSGELFF.